Following are 29 T cell receptor beta chains from one sample sequenced in a study of cytomegalovirus exposure and HLA in healthy donors. 60 Vbeta and 13 Jbeta primers were used in PCR. Assay: immunoSEQ multiplex PCR; the TCRdb copy retains only in-frame clones and omits some. The top ten hold roughly 3.2% of the sample, which has approximately 120,000 clones, over 60% seen once. The material sequenced was PBMCs. The receptors were gathered from a man in his thirties or forties in good health and CMV-seronegative.

The chain combines TRBV28 with TRBJ1-5; D is unclear. V was shortened by 8 bases and J by 4 bases, with 21 bases between the two germline ends. The CDR3 spans 16 residues. The germline CDR1 and CDR2 sequences are MDHEN and SYDVKM. CDR3 bases: TGTGCCAGCCGGGGTTTACTGGATCGAGGAAATCAGCCCCAGCATTTT. Translation: CASRGLLDRGNQPQHF.

The rearrangement uses TRBV7-3 and TRBJ1-6; 7 bases map to TRBD1. This CDR3 has 14 amino acids. After removal of 5 bases from V and 10 bases from J, the junction contained 8 bases not matched to a gene. Germline V gives CDR1 SGHTA, CDR2 FQGTGA. The CDR3 nucleotides are TGTGCCAGCAGCGTCGGGACAGCCAACTCACCCCTCCACTTT. It is translated as CASSVGTANSPLHF.

This clone was found once. The V and J genes are TRBV6-6 and TRBJ2-2, with D possibly TRBD1 on 6 matching bases. Trimming stripped 8 bases from V and 0 bases from J, with 10 bases between. This CDR3 contains 14 residues. Germline CDR1 and CDR2: MNHNY and SVGAGI (reference sequence). In DNA, the CDR3 is TGTGCCAGCCAGGGACAAGCGAACACCGGGGAGCTGTTTTTT. Translating it yields CASQGQANTGELFF.

V and J are TRBV27 and TRBJ2-3; D is perhaps TRBD2 (5 bases). The V and J ends lost 2 bases and 0 bases respectively, with 12 bases between them. CDR3 length equals 16 residues. The germline V gene encodes CDR1 MNHEY and CDR2 SMNVEV (reference sequence). The CDR3 reads CASSLTGSLSTDTQYF. The CDR3 coding sequence is TGTGCCAGCAGTTTAACGGGGTCCCTGAGCACAGATACGCAGTATTTT.

This chain joins TRBV5-8 and TRBJ2-7; tentatively, D is TRBD1 (6 bases). The V end was cut by 7 bases, the J end by 5 bases, with 16 bases between. The CDR3 is 13 amino acids. Germline V gene sequence: CDR1 SGHTS, CDR2 YDEGEE. CDR3 sequence: CASGGRGEHEQYF. CDR3 coding DNA: TGTGCCAGCGGGGGCAGGGGAGAGCACGAGCAGTACTTC.

The chain joins TRBV11-2 to TRBJ1-2; no firm D call. With 5 bases removed from V and 6 bases from J, the gap between germline ends came to 13 bases. The CDR3 is 13 amino acids. Germline CDR1 reads SGHAT; CDR2 reads FQNNGV. The CDR3 loop is CASSLRSLDGYTF. The DNA of the CDR3 is TGTGCCAGCAGCCTTCGTTCACTTGATGGCTACACCTTC.

The chain couples TRBV6-1 to TRBJ2-7; the match to TRBD2 covers 16 bases. V shed 6 bases, J shed 7 bases, and the junction held 6 bases outside the gene matches. The length of the CDR3 is 15 residues. The germline V gene encodes CDR1 MNHNS and CDR2 SASEGT. CDR3 amino acids: CASRGTSGGAWEQYF. The CDR3 nucleotides read TGTGCCAGCAGGGGGACTAGCGGGGGGGCTTGGGAGCAGTACTTC.

To note about this clone: Its ends do not fully match the called genes, so a read error is possible. The CDR3 sequence is CTSSLMGQGAEAFF. The DNA for the CDR3 is TGTACCAGCAGCTTAATGGGGCAGGGGGCTGAAGCTTTCTTT. This chain joins TRBV7-3 and TRBJ1-1, with 7 bases fitting TRBD1. CDR3 length: 14 residues. Germline V gene lookup returns CDR1 SGHTA and CDR2 FQGTGA.

The V and J genes are TRBV5-1 and TRBJ1-6, with TRBD1 matching 7 bases. V lost 7 bases and J lost 8; bases outside the gene matches: 3. The CDR3 totals 12 residues. Germline V lookup: CDR1 SGHRS, CDR2 YFSETQ. CDR3 coding DNA: TGCGCCAGCGGAACAGGGGATTCACCCCTCCACTTT. Translated, it gives CASGTGDSPLHF.

The chain joins TRBV13 to TRBJ2-2; 8 positions match TRBD2. With 4 bases clipped from V and 8 bases from J, the junction kept 12 bases outside the gene matches. Germline V gives CDR1 PRHDT, CDR2 FYEKMQ (reference sequence). This CDR3 spans 16 amino acids. The CDR3 DNA is TGTGCCAGCAGCTCCTTCGGGACTAGGATCGAAGGGGAGCTGTTTTTT. Its translation is CASSSFGTRIEGELFF.

V gene TRBV11-2 combines with J gene TRBJ1-2; 8 bases fit TRBD1. Germline CDR1 SGHAT, CDR2 FQNNGV. V trimming: 3 bases; J trimming: 4 bases; junction bases outside the gene matches: 7. CDR3 length: 15 amino acids. Here the CDR3 reads CASSFGTGDTYGYTF. CDR3 bases: TGTGCCAGCAGCTTCGGGACAGGTGATACCTATGGCTACACCTTC. Full variable domain (remainder filled in from reference TRBV11-2 and TRBJ1-2): EAGVAQSPRYKIIEKRQSVAFWCNPISGHATLYWYQQILGQGPKLLIQFQNNGVVDDSQLPKDRFSAERLKGVDSTLKIQPAKLEDSAVYLCASSFGTGDTYGYTFGSGTRLTVV.

The CDR3 loop is CASSLRQGGITDTQYF. CDR3 DNA sequence: TGCGCCAGCAGCTTGCGGCAGGGGGGAATTACAGATACGCAGTATTTT. The chain joins TRBV5-1 to TRBJ2-3; the D gene is possibly TRBD1 (7 bases). The length of the CDR3 is 16 residues. The germline V gene encodes CDR1 SGHRS and CDR2 YFSETQ. V was trimmed by 1 base and J by 3 bases, leaving 15 bases between them.

The chain recombines TRBV5-5 with TRBJ1-2; D is ambiguous. V was pared by 2 bases and J by 4 bases, with 12 bases between. The CDR3 contains 14 residues. Germline values: CDR1 SGHKS, CDR2 YYEKEE (reference sequence). The CDR3 sequence: CASSLTDSGYGYTF. DNA for the CDR3: TGTGCCAGCAGCTTAACGGACTCAGGCTATGGCTACACCTTC.

V usage is TRBV19 and J usage is TRBJ1-1, with TRBD1 as a possible D gene (5 bases). The CDR3 sequence is 17 residues long. Trimming took off 2 bases at V and 0 bases at J, with 16 bases between the two ends. Germline CDR1 reads LNHDA; CDR2 reads SQIVND (reference sequence). The CDR3 is CASSIMVRGGLNTEAFF. The CDR3 bases are TGTGCCAGTAGTATAATGGTGAGGGGAGGATTGAACACTGAAGCTTTCTTT.

The chain combines TRBV28 with TRBJ2-3; possibly TRBD2 for D (6 bases). CDR1 and CDR2 (germline): MDHEN, SYDVKM. Trimming pared 5 bases from V and 3 bases from J, leaving 15 bases between. The CDR3 loop spans 15 amino acids. The CDR3 here is CASSPPRGGTDTQYF. The CDR3 DNA reads as TGTGCCAGCAGTCCTCCTCGGGGAGGAACAGATACGCAGTATTTT.

V gene TRBV10-1 combines with J gene TRBJ2-7, with unresolved D. Germline V gene lookup returns CDR1 WNHNN and CDR2 SYGVQD (reference sequence). The CDR3 consists of 13 residues. Trimming left V 6 bases short and J 0 bases short, with 9 bases between. The CDR3, as DNA: TGCGCCAGCAGATGCCCGAGCTCCTACGAGCAGTACTTC. Its translation: CASRCPSSYEQYF.

This chain uses TRBV2 with TRBJ1-2; the D gene is possibly TRBD1 (6 bases). The CDR3 loop spans 14 amino acids. V was pared by 3 bases and J by 7 bases, with 15 bases between. Germline-derived CDR1 and CDR2 are SNHLY and FYNNEI. CDR3 sequence reads: CASSEQIKGGGYTF. CDR3 nucleotides: TGTGCCAGCAGTGAGCAAATAAAAGGGGGTGGCTACACCTTC.

This chain connects TRBV6-6 to TRBJ1-6, with D possibly TRBD1 on 5 matching bases. The germline V gene encodes CDR1 MNHNY and CDR2 SVGAGI (reference sequence). This CDR3 contains 15 residues. V was trimmed by 8 bases and J by 6 bases, leaving 17 bases between them. The CDR3 DNA reads TGTGCCAGCCAGGGCCCGGACACCATTAATTCACCCCTCCACTTT. This translates into CASQGPDTINSPLHF.

This clone was recorded only once. V gene TRBV30 combines with J gene TRBJ2-1; 9 positions match TRBD2. The length of the CDR3 is 17 residues. Germline values: CDR1 GTSNPN, CDR2 SVGIG (reference sequence). Trimming cost V 3 bases and J 5 bases; bases outside gene matches: 14. The chain's CDR3 is CAWRGREGPYRDNEQFF. The CDR3 DNA is TGTGCCTGGAGAGGGCGGGAGGGCCCATACAGGGACAATGAGCAGTTCTTC. The full variable domain, completed using reference TRBV30 and TRBJ2-1, is SQTIHQWPATLVQPVGSPLSLECTVEGTSNPNLYWYRQAAGRGLQLLFYSVGIGQISSEVPQNLSASRPQDRQFILSSKKLLLSDSGFYLCAWRGREGPYRDNEQFFGPGTRLTVL.

The chain employs TRBV7-3 and TRBJ2-7; a possible D gene is TRBD2 (5 bases). CDR1 and CDR2 (germline): SGHTA, FQGTGA. The CDR3 length is 15 residues. The germline V and J ends were trimmed by 1 base and 2 bases, with 12 bases remaining between them. The CDR3 nucleotides are TGTGCCAGCAGCTTAATCGGAGGCATAACCTACGAGCAGTACTTC. Amino acids: CASSLIGGITYEQYF.

The V call is TRBV10-3, the J call TRBJ1-1; TRBD1 matches 10 bases. The CDR3 is made up of 15 amino acids. The germline CDR1 and CDR2 sequences are ENHRY and SYGVKD. Trimming removed 6 bases from V and 5 bases from J; junction bases left unmatched: 9. This chain's CDR3 is CAIRVDRGLGTEAFF. CDR3 DNA sequence: TGTGCCATCAGAGTGGACAGGGGGTTAGGGACTGAAGCTTTCTTT.

This rearrangement joins TRBV19 to TRBJ1-5; unclear D gene. This CDR3 spans 14 amino acids. The germline gives CDR1 LNHDA, CDR2 SQIVND (reference sequence). The ends were cut back, 1 base at V and 3 bases at J, with 7 bases in the middle. The CDR3 sequence is CASSIGRPNQPQHF. DNA for the CDR3: TGTGCCAGTAGTATAGGCAGGCCCAATCAGCCCCAGCATTTT.

In its sample, this clone was seen a few times. The gene calls are TRBV6-5 and TRBJ1-3; no clear D. The germline V gene has CDR1 MNHEY and CDR2 SVGAGI. Trimming stripped 0 bases from V and 3 bases from J, with 9 bases between. The CDR3 is 15 amino acids. The DNA for the CDR3 is TGTGCCAGCAGTTACTCCCCAGGTCATGGAAACACCATATATTTT. As protein: CASSYSPGHGNTIYF.

The chain recombines TRBV6-4 with TRBJ2-1, with 13 bases matching TRBD2. The CDR3 sequence is 15 residues long. The J segment lost 7 bases and the V segment lost 5 bases, leaving 5 bases of the junction unmatched. Germline V lookup: CDR1 MRHNA, CDR2 SNTAGT. The chain's CDR3 is CASSRTSGRVNEQFF. CDR3 nucleotide sequence: TGTGCCAGCAGTCGGACTAGCGGGAGAGTGAATGAGCAGTTCTTC.

This chain connects TRBV4-3 to TRBJ2-7, with 9 positions matching TRBD1. The CDR3 extends over 16 amino acids. J was trimmed by 0 bases and V by 3 bases; bases with no gene match: 6. In germline, CDR1 is LGHNA, CDR2 YSLEER. In DNA, the CDR3 is TGCGCCAGCAGCCACACCGGGACAGGGAACTCCTACGAGCAGTACTTC. Protein sequence: CASSHTGTGNSYEQYF.

This chain links TRBV11-2 with TRBJ2-3; 10 bases align to TRBD1. The V and J ends lost 7 bases and 6 bases, in that order; junction bases with no gene match: 7. This CDR3 has 14 residues. The V gene's germline CDR1 is SGHAT and CDR2 FQNNGV. The chain's CDR3 is CASIRQGAGDTQYF. CDR3 nucleotide sequence: TGTGCCAGCATCCGACAGGGGGCAGGGGATACGCAGTATTTT.

This clone was seen only a few times. The genes are TRBV27 and TRBJ2-7, with D tentatively TRBD1 (5 bases). Germline assignment: CDR1 MNHEY and CDR2 SMNVEV (reference sequence). Trimming took off 6 bases at V and 3 bases at J, with 21 bases between the two ends. The CDR3 length is 16 residues. CDR3 amino acids: CASSNGPQTADYEQYF. CDR3 nucleotides: TGTGCCAGCAGCAATGGGCCCCAGACAGCCGACTACGAGCAGTACTTC.

The rearrangement links TRBV27 to TRBJ2-5; weak D call: TRBD2 (6 bases). Germline CDR1 and CDR2: MNHEY and SMNVEV (reference sequence). The CDR3 length is 17 residues. Trimming shortened V by 6 bases and J by 2 bases, and 22 bases separated the two germline ends. CDR3 in DNA: TGTGCCAGCAGCTTCCTAGCGATAGGAAGGGATCAAGAGACCCAGTACTTC. Translating it yields CASSFLAIGRDQETQYF.

The genes are TRBV9 and TRBJ2-1; 10 nucleotides match TRBD1. The germline V gene encodes CDR1 SGDLS and CDR2 YYNGEE. The V segment lost 4 bases and the J segment 9 bases; nucleotides outside the gene matches: 10. The CDR3 extends over 15 amino acids. CDR3 bases: TGTGCCAGCAGCCCCCTGACAGGGGGCTTTGGTGAGCAGTTCTTC. Translating it yields CASSPLTGGFGEQFF. The variable domain in full, completed from reference TRBV9 and TRBJ2-1, reads DSGVTQTPKHLITATGQRVTLRCSPRSGDLSVYWYQQSLDQGLQFLIQYYNGEERAKGNILERFSAQQFPDLHSELNLSSLELGDSALYFCASSPLTGGFGEQFFGPGTRLTVL.